The 2 T cell receptor beta chains reported below all come from one sample, sequenced in a study of blood T cell repertoires in COVID-19. Sequencing was performed with immunoSEQ multiplex PCR; in TCRdb, only in-frame clones are kept and a portion is missing. The top ten hold roughly 3.5% of the sample, which has about 54,000 clones, roughly 88% seen once. Sequencing was done on a sample of peripheral blood. The receptors come from a human donor in a cohort sampled during active COVID-19.

This chain links TRBV7-8 with TRBJ2-7; either TRBD1 or TRBD2 may fit D (6 bases each). Trimming removed 5 bases from V and 3 bases from J, with 17 bases in between. Germline lookup yields CDR1 SGHVS and CDR2 FQNEAQ. This CDR3 contains 15 residues. CDR3 loop: CASSRGWGPNYEQYF. CDR3 DNA sequence: TGTGCCAGCAGCCGGGGGTGGGGGCCCAACTACGAGCAGTACTTC.

CDR3 bases: TGTGCCAGCAGCCCCTCTAATCAGCCCCAGCATTTT. It codes for CASSPSNQPQHF. The rearrangement joins TRBV7-8 to TRBJ1-5; D unresolved. Between the trimmed V and J ends, which lost 5 bases and 4 bases, there was a span of 6 bases. CDR1 is SGHVS, CDR2 FQNEAQ, per germline. This CDR3 spans 12 amino acids.